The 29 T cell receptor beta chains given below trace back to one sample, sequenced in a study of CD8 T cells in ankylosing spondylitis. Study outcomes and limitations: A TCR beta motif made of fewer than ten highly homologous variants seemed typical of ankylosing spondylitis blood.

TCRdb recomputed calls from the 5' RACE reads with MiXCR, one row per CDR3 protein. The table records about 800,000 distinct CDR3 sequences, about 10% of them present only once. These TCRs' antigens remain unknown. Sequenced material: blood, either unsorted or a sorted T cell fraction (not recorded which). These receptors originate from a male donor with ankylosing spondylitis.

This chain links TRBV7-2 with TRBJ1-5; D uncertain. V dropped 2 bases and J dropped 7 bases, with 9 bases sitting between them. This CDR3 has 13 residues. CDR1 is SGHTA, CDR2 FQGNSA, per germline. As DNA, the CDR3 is TGTGCCAGCAGCTTAAGGGTTAGGCAGCCCCAGCATTTT. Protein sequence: CASSLRVRQPQHF.

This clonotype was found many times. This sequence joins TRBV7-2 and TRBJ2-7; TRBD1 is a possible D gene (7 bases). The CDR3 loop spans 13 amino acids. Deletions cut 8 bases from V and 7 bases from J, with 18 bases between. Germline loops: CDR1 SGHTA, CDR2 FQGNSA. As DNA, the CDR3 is TGTGCCAGCCAAACCAAGGGGGCGGGGGAGCAGTACTTC. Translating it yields CASQTKGAGEQYF.

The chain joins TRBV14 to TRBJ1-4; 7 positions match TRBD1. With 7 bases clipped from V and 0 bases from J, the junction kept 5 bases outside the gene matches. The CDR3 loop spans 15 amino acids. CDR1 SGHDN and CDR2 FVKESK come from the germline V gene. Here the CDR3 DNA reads TGTGCCAGCAAATCAACAGGGGCAACTAATGAAAAACTGTTTTTT. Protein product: CASKSTGATNEKLFF.

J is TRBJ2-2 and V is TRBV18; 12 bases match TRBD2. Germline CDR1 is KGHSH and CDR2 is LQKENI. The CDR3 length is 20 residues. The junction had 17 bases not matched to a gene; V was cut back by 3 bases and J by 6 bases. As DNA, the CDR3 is TGTGCCAGCTCACCTCGCCCGGTGCGACTAGCGGGAGTAGATGCCGGGGAGCTGTTTTTT. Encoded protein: CASSPRPVRLAGVDAGELFF.

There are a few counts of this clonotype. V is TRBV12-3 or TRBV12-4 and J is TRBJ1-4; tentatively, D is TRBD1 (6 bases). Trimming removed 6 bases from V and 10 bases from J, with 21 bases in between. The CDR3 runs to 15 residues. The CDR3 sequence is CASRGGTGFSGKLFF. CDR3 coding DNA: TGTGCCAGCAGGGGGGGAACAGGGTTCTCGGGAAAACTGTTTTTT.

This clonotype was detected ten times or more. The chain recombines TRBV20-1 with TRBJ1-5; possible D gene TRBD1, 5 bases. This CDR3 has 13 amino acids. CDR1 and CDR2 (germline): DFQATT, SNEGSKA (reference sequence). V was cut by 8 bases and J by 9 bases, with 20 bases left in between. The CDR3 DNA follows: TGCAGTCCTAAAAAGGGGCCTCTTTCGCCCCAGCATTTT. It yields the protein CSPKKGPLSPQHF.

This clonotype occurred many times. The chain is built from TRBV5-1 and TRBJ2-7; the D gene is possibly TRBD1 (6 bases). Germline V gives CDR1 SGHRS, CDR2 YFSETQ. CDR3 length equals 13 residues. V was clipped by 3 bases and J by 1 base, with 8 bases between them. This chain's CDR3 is CASSSGQSYEQYF. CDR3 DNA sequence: TGCGCCAGCAGCTCCGGACAGTCCTACGAGCAGTACTTC.

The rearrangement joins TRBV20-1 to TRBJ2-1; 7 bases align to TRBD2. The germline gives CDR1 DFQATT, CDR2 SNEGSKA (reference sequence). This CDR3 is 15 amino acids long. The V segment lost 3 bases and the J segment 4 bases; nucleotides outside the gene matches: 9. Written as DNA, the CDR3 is TGCAGTGCTAGTACCCCGCCAGCGGGGTACAATGAGCAGTTCTTC. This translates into CSASTPPAGYNEQFF.

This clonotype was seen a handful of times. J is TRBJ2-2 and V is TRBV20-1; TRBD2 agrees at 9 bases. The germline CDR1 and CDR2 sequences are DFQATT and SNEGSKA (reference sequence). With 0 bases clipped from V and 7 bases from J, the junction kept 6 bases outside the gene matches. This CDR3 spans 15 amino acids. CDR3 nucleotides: TGCAGTGCTAGAGAACGGCGGGGGGGCCACGGGGAGCTGTTTTTT. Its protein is CSARERRGGHGELFF.

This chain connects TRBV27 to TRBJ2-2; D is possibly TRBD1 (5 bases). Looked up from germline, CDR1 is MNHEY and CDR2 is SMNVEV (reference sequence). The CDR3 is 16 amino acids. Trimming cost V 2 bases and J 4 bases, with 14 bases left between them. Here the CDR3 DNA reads TGTGCCAGCAGTTTAAGTCAGGGTTTCGGCACCGGGGAGCTGTTTTTT. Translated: CASSLSQGFGTGELFF.

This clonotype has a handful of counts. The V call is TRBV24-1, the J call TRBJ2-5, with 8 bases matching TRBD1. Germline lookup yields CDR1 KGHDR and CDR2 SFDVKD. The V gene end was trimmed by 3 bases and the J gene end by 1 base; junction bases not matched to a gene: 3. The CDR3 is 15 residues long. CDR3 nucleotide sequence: TGTGCCACCAGTGATGGGACAGGCCCCCAAGAGACCCAGTACTTC. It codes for CATSDGTGPQETQYF.

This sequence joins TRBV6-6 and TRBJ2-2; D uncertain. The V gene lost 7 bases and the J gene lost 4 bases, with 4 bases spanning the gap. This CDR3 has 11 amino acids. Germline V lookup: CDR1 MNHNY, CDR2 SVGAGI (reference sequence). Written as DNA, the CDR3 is TGTGCCAGCACCATCACCGGGGAGCTGTTTTTT. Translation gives CASTITGELFF.

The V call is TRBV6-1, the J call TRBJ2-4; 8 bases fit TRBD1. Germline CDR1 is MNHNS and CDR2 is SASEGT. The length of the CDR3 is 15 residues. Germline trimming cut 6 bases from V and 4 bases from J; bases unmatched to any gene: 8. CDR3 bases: TGTGCCAGCAGGATACCGGGACAGGATAAAAACATTCAGTACTTC. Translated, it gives CASRIPGQDKNIQYF.

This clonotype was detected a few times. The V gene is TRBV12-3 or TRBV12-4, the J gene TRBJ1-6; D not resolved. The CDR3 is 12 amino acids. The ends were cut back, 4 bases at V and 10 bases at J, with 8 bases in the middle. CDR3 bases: TGTGCCAGCAGTTCCCCCAAATCACCCCTCCACTTT. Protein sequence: CASSSPKSPLHF.

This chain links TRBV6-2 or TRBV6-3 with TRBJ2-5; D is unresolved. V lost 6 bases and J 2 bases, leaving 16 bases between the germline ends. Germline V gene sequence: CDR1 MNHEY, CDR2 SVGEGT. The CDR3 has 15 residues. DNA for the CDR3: TGTGCCAGCAGAGATCTCAATAGGAAGCAAGAGACCCAGTACTTC. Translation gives CASRDLNRKQETQYF.

The CDR3 is CAWSRGTYQPQHF. CDR3 nucleotide sequence: TGTGCCTGGAGTAGAGGGACCTATCAGCCCCAGCATTTT. The chain couples TRBV30 to TRBJ1-5, with a tentative D call TRBD1 (5 bases). V was trimmed by 2 bases and J by 5 bases, leaving 10 bases between them. CDR3 length: 13 amino acids. Per the germline V gene, CDR1 is GTSNPN and CDR2 is SVGIG (reference sequence). Combining the CDR3 with reference TRBV30 and TRBJ1-5 gives the whole variable domain SQTIHQWPATLVQPVGSPLSLECTVEGTSNPNLYWYRQAAGRGLQLLFYSVGIGQISSEVPQNLSASRPQDRQFILSSKKLLLSDSGFYLCAWSRGTYQPQHFGDGTRLSIL.

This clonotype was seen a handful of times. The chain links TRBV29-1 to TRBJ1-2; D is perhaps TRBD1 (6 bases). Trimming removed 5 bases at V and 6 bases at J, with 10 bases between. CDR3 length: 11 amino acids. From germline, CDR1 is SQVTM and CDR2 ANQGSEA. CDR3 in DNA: TGCAGCGTTCTGGACAGCCATGGCTACACCTTC. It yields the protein CSVLDSHGYTF.

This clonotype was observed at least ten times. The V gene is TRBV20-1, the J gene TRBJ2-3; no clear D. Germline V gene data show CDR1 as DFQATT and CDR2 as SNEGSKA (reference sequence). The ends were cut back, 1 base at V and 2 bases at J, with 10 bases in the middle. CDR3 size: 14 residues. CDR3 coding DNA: TGCAGTGCTAGAGGCCAGTCTGACACAGATACGCAGTATTTT. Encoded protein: CSARGQSDTDTQYF.

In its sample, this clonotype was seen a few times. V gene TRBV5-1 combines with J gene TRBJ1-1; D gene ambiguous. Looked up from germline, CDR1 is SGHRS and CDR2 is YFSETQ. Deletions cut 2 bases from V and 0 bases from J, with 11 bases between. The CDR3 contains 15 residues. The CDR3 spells CASSFSGILNTEAFF. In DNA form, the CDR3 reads TGCGCCAGCAGCTTTAGCGGAATTTTGAACACTGAAGCTTTCTTT.

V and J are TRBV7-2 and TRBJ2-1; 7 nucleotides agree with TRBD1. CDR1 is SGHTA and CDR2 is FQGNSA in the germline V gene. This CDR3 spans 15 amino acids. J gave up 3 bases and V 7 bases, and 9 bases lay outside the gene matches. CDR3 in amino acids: CASTIGDRDYNEQFF. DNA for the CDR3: TGTGCCAGCACCATCGGCGACAGGGACTACAATGAGCAGTTCTTC.

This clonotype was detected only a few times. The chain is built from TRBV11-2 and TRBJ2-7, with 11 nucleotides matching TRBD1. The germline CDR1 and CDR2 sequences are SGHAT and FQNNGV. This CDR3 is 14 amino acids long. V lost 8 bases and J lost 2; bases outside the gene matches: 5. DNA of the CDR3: TGTGCCAGCCTCCCGGGACAGGGGGCCTACGAGCAGTACTTC. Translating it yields CASLPGQGAYEQYF. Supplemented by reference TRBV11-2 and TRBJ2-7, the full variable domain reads EAGVAQSPRYKIIEKRQSVAFWCNPISGHATLYWYQQILGQGPKLLIQFQNNGVVDDSQLPKDRFSAERLKGVDSTLKIQPAKLEDSAVYLCASLPGQGAYEQYFGPGTRLTVT.

As DNA, the CDR3 is TGTGCCAGCAGCGTAGTAGGGAGCTCCTACGAGCAGTACTTC. Amino acids: CASSVVGSSYEQYF. V is TRBV9 and J is TRBJ2-7; weak D call: TRBD2 (5 bases). This CDR3 spans 14 amino acids. Trimming removed 0 bases at V and 0 bases at J, with 7 bases between. CDR1 is SGDLS and CDR2 is YYNGEE in the germline V gene.

In nucleotides, the CDR3 is TGCGCCAGCAGCTTGTCGACAGGGCTGCAAGAGACCCAGTACTTC. It is translated as CASSLSTGLQETQYF. The chain recombines TRBV5-1 with TRBJ2-5; 7 bases line up with TRBD1. The trim removed 1 base at V and 2 bases at J, leaving 5 bases unmatched. Germline V gene sequence: CDR1 SGHRS, CDR2 YFSETQ. The CDR3 is 15 residues long.

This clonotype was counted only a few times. DNA for the CDR3: TGTGCCAGCAGCCAAACGGGACTAGCGGGGATTAGAAATACGCAGTATTTT. Its translation is CASSQTGLAGIRNTQYF. The chain joins TRBV4-2 to TRBJ2-3; 13 nucleotides align to TRBD2. The CDR3 is made up of 17 amino acids. With V trimmed by 2 bases and J by 7 bases, 9 bases remained unmatched. Germline V lookup: CDR1 LGHNA, CDR2 YNFKEQ.

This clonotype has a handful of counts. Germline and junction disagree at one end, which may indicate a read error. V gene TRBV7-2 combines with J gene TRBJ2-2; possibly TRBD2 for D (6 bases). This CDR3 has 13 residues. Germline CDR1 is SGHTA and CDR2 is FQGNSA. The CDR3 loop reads CASSLVIDGGLFF. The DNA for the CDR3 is TGTGCCAGCAGCTTAGTGATCGACGGGGGGCTGTTTTTT.

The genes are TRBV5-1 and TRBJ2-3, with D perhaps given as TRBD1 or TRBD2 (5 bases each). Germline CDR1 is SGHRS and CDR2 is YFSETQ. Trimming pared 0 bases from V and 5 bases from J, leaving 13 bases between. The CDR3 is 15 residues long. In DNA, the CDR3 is TGCGCCAGCAGCTTGGAACGAGGGGAACTAGATACGCAGTATTTT. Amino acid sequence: CASSLERGELDTQYF.

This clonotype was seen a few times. The chain's CDR3 is CASSSPGLYNEQFF. CDR3 nucleotides: TGTGCCAGCAGTTCCCCTGGACTCTACAATGAGCAGTTCTTC. This sequence joins TRBV28 and TRBJ2-1; possibly TRBD2 for D (5 bases). The length of the CDR3 is 14 residues. Trimming stripped 4 bases from V and 3 bases from J, with 10 bases between. The germline V gene has CDR1 MDHEN and CDR2 SYDVKM.

The CDR3 DNA sequence: TGTGCCAGCAGCTCCTCCCACAGGGAGGCTGAAGCTTTCTTT. Its protein is CASSSSHREAEAFF. V is TRBV7-9 and J is TRBJ1-1, with a possible D match to TRBD1 (6 bases). CDR3 length: 14 residues. The germline V gene has CDR1 SEHNR and CDR2 FQNEAQ (reference sequence). V was trimmed by 4 bases and J by 6 bases, leaving 15 bases between them.

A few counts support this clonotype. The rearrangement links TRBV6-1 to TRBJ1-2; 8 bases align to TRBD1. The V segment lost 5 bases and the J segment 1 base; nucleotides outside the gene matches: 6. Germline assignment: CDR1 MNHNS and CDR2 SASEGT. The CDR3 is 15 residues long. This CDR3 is CASSPGGQGNYGYTF. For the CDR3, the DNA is TGTGCCAGCAGTCCCGGTGGACAGGGTAACTATGGCTACACCTTC.